Listed below are T cell receptor beta chains from one sample, sequenced in a study of beta chain features in type 1 diabetes. Data came from immunoSEQ multiplex PCR; TCRdb stores just in-frame clones and leaves some out. This sample carries hundreds of thousands of clones, under 20% of them seen once, and the ten largest clones take about 0.025%. The sample comprised naive CD4+ T cells from blood. These TCRs come from a woman under 30 in good health. CDR3s include the opening cysteine and the closing phenylalanine or tryptophan. Each record gives: D gene, clone size, J gene, CDR3 length, V gene, CDR3 DNA, CDR3 protein. D genes are given only for firm matches. Clone size appears in some rows only: once, few, many, or a class for an expanded clone.

>NA|NA|TRBJ2-1|12|TRBV7-2
TGTGCCAGCAGGGCTGGGGGGAATGAGCAGTTCTTC
CASRAGGNEQFF
>NA|NA|TRBJ2-5|15|TRBV29-1
TGCAGCGTTGGGGGGAGGACAACCCCTGGAGAGACCCAGTACTTC
CSVGGRTTPGETQYF
>NA|NA|TRBJ2-2|17|TRBV7-3
TGTGCCAGCAGCTTAACGGGTGGATCCCCGAACACCGGGGAGCTGTTTTTT
CASSLTGGSPNTGELFF
>TRBD1|NA|TRBJ2-5|13|TRBV7-3
TGTGCCAGCAGCTTCGGACAGGGGGAGACCCAGTACTTC
CASSFGQGETQYF
>NA|NA|TRBJ2-2|14|TRBV28
TGTGCCAGCAGTTCCCCCGGTCGTACCGGGGAGCTGTTTTTT
CASSSPGRTGELFF
>TRBD2|NA|TRBJ2-7|15|TRBV6-1
TGTGCCAGCACCGGCCGAAAAGCGGGGGCCTACGAGCAGTACTTC
CASTGRKAGAYEQYF
>NA|NA|TRBJ1-1|11|TRBV20-1
TGCAGTGCTAGTGTGGTACCGGGGGCTTTCTTT
CSASVVPGAFF
>NA|NA|TRBJ2-6|16|TRBV5-4
TGTGCCAGCAGCTTGTTGCGGGGCTCTGGGGCCAACGTCCTGACTTTC
CASSLLRGSGANVLTF
>NA|few|TRBJ1-1|11|TRBV5-1
TGCGCCAGCACGGGGGACACTGAAGCTTTCTTT
CASTGDTEAFF
>NA|NA|TRBJ2-1|15|TRBV7-7
TGTGCTAGCAGCTTAGGGCCTAGCGCCAACAATGAGCAGTTCTTC
CASSLGPSANNEQFF
>NA|few|TRBJ2-6|16|TRBV5-1
TGCGCCAGCAGCCGAACAAGCGGGCCTGGGGCCAACGTCCTGACTTTC
CASSRTSGPGANVLTF
>NA|once|TRBJ2-5|12|TRBV18
TGTGCCAGCTCACCGGTAGGGGAGACCCAGTACTTC
CASSPVGETQYF
>NA|once|TRBJ2-2|14|TRBV6-4
TGTGCCAGCAGTGACTCAGGGGGCACCGGGGAGCTGTTTTTT
CASSDSGGTGELFF
>NA|NA|TRBJ2-7|15|TRBV18
TGTGCCAGCTCACAAGTGTCTGGTGCGGGGAACGAGCAGTACTTC
CASSQVSGAGNEQYF
>NA|NA|TRBJ2-7|13|TRBV7-3
TGTGCCAGCAGTTCTCAGGGAGGTGGGGAGCAGTACTTC
CASSSQGGGEQYF
>NA|NA|TRBJ1-3|14|TRBV14
TGTGCCAGCAGCCAAGCCCAGGGACGAAACACCATATATTTT
CASSQAQGRNTIYF
>TRBD1|NA|TRBJ2-7|15|TRBV10-3
TGTGCCATCAGCAATGGGGGACAGGGGGCCTACGAGCAGTACTTC
CAISNGGQGAYEQYF
>NA|few|TRBJ1-5|14|TRBV6-5
TGTGCCAGCAGCCTTGGGACACCCAATCAGCCCCAGCATTTT
CASSLGTPNQPQHF
>NA|NA|TRBJ2-1|15|TRBV7-2
TGTGCCAGCAGCTCCGAGCGGGTCGCCTACAATGAGCAGTTCTTC
CASSSERVAYNEQFF
>NA|NA|TRBJ1-1|11|TRBV19
TGTGCCAGTAGGAGACGGACTGAAGCTTTCTTT
CASRRRTEAFF
>NA|few|TRBJ1-3|15|TRBV2
TGTGCCAGCAGTGGGCTCGGGCAGTCCGGAAACACCATATATTTT
CASSGLGQSGNTIYF
>NA|few|TRBJ1-2|15|TRBV7-3
TGTGCCAGCAGCGAAGCCGGGGGATCAAGCTATGGCTACACCTTC
CASSEAGGSSYGYTF
>TRBD2|few|TRBJ2-1|18|TRBV25-1
TGTGCCAGCAGTGACGAACTGGCTAGCGGGAGTCTCGACAATGAGCAGTTCTTC
CASSDELASGSLDNEQFF
>TRBD1|NA|TRBJ1-5|15|TRBV4-1
TGCGCCAGCAGCCAAAAAGGGACAGCGAATCAGCCCCAGCATTTT
CASSQKGTANQPQHF
>NA|few|TRBJ2-1|14|TRBV9
TGTGCCAGCAGCGTAGGCCGGGACAACAATGAGCAGTTCTTC
CASSVGRDNNEQFF
>NA|NA|TRBJ1-4|15|TRBV7-9
TGTGCCAGCAGCTTAGCGCCGTCAGAGAGCGAAAAACTGTTTTTT
CASSLAPSESEKLFF
>NA|NA|TRBJ2-7|15|TRBV7-2
TGTGCCAGCAGCCCTTGGAAGGCAGGTTCCTACGAGCAGTACTTC
CASSPWKAGSYEQYF
>TRBD2|many|TRBJ2-1|13|TRBV14
TGTGCCAGCAGCCAGACTAGCTTTAGTGAGCAGTTCTTC
CASSQTSFSEQFF
>TRBD1|NA|TRBJ1-1|14|TRBV5-1
TGCGCCAGCAGCCGGGGACAGTTGAACACTGAAGCTTTCTTT
CASSRGQLNTEAFF
>TRBD1|NA|TRBJ1-2|14|TRBV7-9
TGTGCCACCCGAAATACCGGGACAGACTATGGCTACACCTTC
CATRNTGTDYGYTF
>NA|NA|TRBJ1-4|16|TRBV4-3
TGCGCCAGCAGCCAAGATCCGACATGGGGAAATGAAAAACTGTTTTTT
CASSQDPTWGNEKLFF
>TRBD1|NA|TRBJ1-2|11|TRBV20-1
TGCAGTGCGGGCAGGGGGCAGGGCTACACCTTC
CSAGRGQGYTF
>NA|NA|TRBJ2-3|15|TRBV6-6
TGTGCCAGCAGCCCCCATCTGACCCCCACAGATACGCAGTATTTT
CASSPHLTPTDTQYF
>TRBD1|NA|TRBJ1-5|14|TRBV19
TGTGCCAGCCAGGGACAGATTAGCAATCAGCCCCAGCATTTT
CASQGQISNQPQHF
>NA|NA|TRBJ1-2|14|TRBV28
TGTGCCAGCAGTTCAGCAGGGTCTAACTATGGCTACACCTTC
CASSSAGSNYGYTF
>NA|few|TRBJ2-1|15|TRBV11-2
TGTGCCAGCAGCTTAGGGATAAGCTCCTACAATGAGCAGTTCTTC
CASSLGISSYNEQFF
>NA|NA|TRBJ1-2|13|TRBV7-8
TGTGCCAGCAGCTTGGCCAGGGACTATGGCTACACCTTC
CASSLARDYGYTF
>TRBD2|NA|TRBJ2-5|14|TRBV7-2
TGTGCCAGCAGCCGACTAGCGGGTATAGAGACCCAGTACTTC
CASSRLAGIETQYF
>NA|NA|TRBJ2-7|12|TRBV4-2
TGTGCCAGCAGCCAAGATCAGTACGAGCAGTACTTC
CASSQDQYEQYF
>NA|few|TRBJ1-1|13|TRBV28
TGTGCCAGCAGTTTTTACCGACTCGCGGGGGCTTTCTTT
CASSFYRLAGAFF
>NA|few|TRBJ1-4|15|TRBV25-1
TGTGCCAGCAGGGGGGGGAGAGCAACTAATGAAAAACTGTTTTTT
CASRGGRATNEKLFF
>NA|NA|TRBJ1-3|15|TRBV14
TGTGCCAGCAGCCAAGTAATACCCATGGGAAACACCATATATTTT
CASSQVIPMGNTIYF
>TRBD2|few|TRBJ2-5|14|TRBV4-3
TGCGCCAGCAGCCGAGTAGCGGGAGCAGAGACCCAGTACTTC
CASSRVAGAETQYF
>TRBD2|few|TRBJ2-7|16|TRBV28
TGTGCCAGCAGCCGACCAGCGGGAGGCCGTTTCTACGAGCAGTACTTC
CASSRPAGGRFYEQYF
>NA|many|TRBJ2-1|11|TRBV7-9
TGTGCCAGCAGCTTAGTGGGTGAGCAGTTCTTC
CASSLVGEQFF
>NA|NA|TRBJ1-4|18|TRBV4-3
TGCGCCAGCAGCCAAGATACGAGGGTATTTGCAACTAATGAAAAACTGTTTTTT
CASSQDTRVFATNEKLFF
>TRBD1|few|TRBJ1-5|14|TRBV5-6
TGTGCCAGCAGCGCGGGACAGGTGGGTCAGCCCCAGCATTTT
CASSAGQVGQPQHF
>TRBD1|few|TRBJ1-1|14|TRBV6-1
TGTGCCAGCAGTGAACGGGGACAGGTTCGGGAGGCTTTCTTT
CASSERGQVREAFF
>NA|NA|TRBJ2-5|13|TRBV5-5
TGTGCCAGCAGCTTAAGGGACCAAGAGACCCAGTACTTC
CASSLRDQETQYF
>NA|NA|TRBJ2-1|15|TRBV9
TGTGCCAGCAGCCCACGATACAGCTCCTACAATGAGCAGTTCTTC
CASSPRYSSYNEQFF
>NA|NA|TRBJ2-1|14|TRBV5-4
TGTGCCAGCAGCTCACAGGGCTCCTACAATGAGCAGTTCTTC
CASSSQGSYNEQFF
>NA|few|TRBJ2-4|13|TRBV5-6
TGTGCCAGCAGCTTGGTTCTCCTTGGGATTCAGTACTTC
CASSLVLLGIQYF
>NA|few|TRBJ2-5|12|TRBV10-2
TGCGCCAGCAGTGACCCTCTAGAGACCCAGTACTTC
CASSDPLETQYF
>NA|few|TRBJ2-7|15|TRBV7-2
TGTGCCAGCAGCTTAGGGACAGGAGGGACCTACGAGCAGTACTTC
CASSLGTGGTYEQYF
>NA|NA|TRBJ2-7|12|TRBV10-3
TGTGCCATGGGCAGGGAGTCCTACGAGCAGTACTTC
CAMGRESYEQYF